This T cell receptor beta chain originates from a study of blood T cell repertoires in COVID-19. Using immunoSEQ multiplex PCR, the repertoire was profiled, and TCRdb retains in-frame clones only, with some absent. The sample has roughly 13,000 clones; 75% to 90% are singletons. Between the trimmed V and J ends, which lost 6 bases and 3 bases, there was a span of 12 bases. Germline assignment: CDR1 LNHDA and CDR2 SQIVND (reference sequence). The CDR3 is 14 amino acids. The sequenced material came from peripheral blood. The V call is TRBV19, the J call TRBJ1-5; D gene ambiguous. This TCR derives from a man at least 80 years old with acute or convalescent COVID-19. CDR3 amino acids: CASRVQVDNQPQHF. DNA of the CDR3: TGTGCCAGTAGGGTCCAGGTCGACAATCAGCCCCAGCATTTT.